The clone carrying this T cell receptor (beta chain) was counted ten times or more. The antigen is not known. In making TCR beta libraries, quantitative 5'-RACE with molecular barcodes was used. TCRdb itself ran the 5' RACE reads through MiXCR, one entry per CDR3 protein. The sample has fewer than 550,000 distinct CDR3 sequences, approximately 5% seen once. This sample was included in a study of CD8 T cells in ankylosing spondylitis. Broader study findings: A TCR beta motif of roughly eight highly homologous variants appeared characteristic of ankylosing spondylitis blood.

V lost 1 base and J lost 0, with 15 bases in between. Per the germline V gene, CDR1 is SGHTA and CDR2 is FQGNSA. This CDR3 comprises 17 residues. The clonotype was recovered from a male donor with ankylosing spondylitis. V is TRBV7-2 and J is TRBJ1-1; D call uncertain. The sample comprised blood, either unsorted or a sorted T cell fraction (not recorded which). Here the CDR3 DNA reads TGTGCCAGCAGCTTAGGTGCCAGACCCTTCTTGAACACTGAAGCTTTCTTT. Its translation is CASSLGARPFLNTEAFF.